Listed below are T cell receptor beta chains from one sample, sequenced in a study of response to subunit inactivated influenza vaccine. Each CDR3 protein gets one entry after TCRdb re-called the RT-PCR reads with MiXCR. The sample includes about 650,000 distinct CDR3 sequences, 15% to 17% seen only once; the top ten take roughly 10%. Here the sequenced sample was PBMCs from blood, taken roughly 12 days after vaccination. The source is a man in his fifties who received an inactivated influenza vaccine. The CDR3 runs from the conserved cysteine through the conserved F or W. Each record gives: D gene, V gene, clone size, J gene, CDR3 DNA, CDR3 protein. The D gene is left open where the match is weak. Not all rows give a size; the values are once, few, many and, for expanded clones, a class.

TRBD2	TRBV20-1	few	TRBJ2-1	TGCAGTGCTAGAAGACTAGCGGGAGGGGATGAGCAGTTCTTC	CSARRLAGGDEQFF
.	TRBV29-1	.	TRBJ1-2	TGCAGCGCTGCGACAGGTTTGGACTATGGCTACACCTTC	CSAATGLDYGYTF
TRBD1	TRBV12-3/TRBV12-4	few	TRBJ1-2	TGTGCCAGCACCCTGACAGGGGTTTCGGGAGGCTACACCTTC	CASTLTGVSGGYTF
.	TRBV9	.	TRBJ2-3	TGTGCCAGCAACCCCAGAGTCCTGACAGATACGCAGTATTTT	CASNPRVLTDTQYF
TRBD1	TRBV7-9	few	TRBJ1-4	TGTGCCAGCAGCTATGACAGGGGCTTAACAACTAATGAAAAACTGTTTTTT	CASSYDRGLTTNEKLFF
.	TRBV6-2/TRBV6-3	.	TRBJ2-2	TGTGCCAGCAGTTACCGCAGCTGGGAGGTTCCGACCGGGGAGCTGTTTTTT	CASSYRSWEVPTGELFF
.	TRBV7-2	many	TRBJ2-1	TGTGCCAGCAGCCTGAGGACAGACTCCTACAATGAGCAGTTCTTC	CASSLRTDSYNEQFF
.	TRBV29-1	few	TRBJ1-1	TGCAGCGTTGTAGAGGCGCGGTTGAGAGGCACTGAAGCTTTCTTT	CSVVEARLRGTEAFF
TRBD1	TRBV4-3	.	TRBJ2-2	TGCGCCAGCAGCCAATCCTGGACAGGCCACACCGGGGAGCTGTTTTTT	CASSQSWTGHTGELFF
.	TRBV9	few	TRBJ2-2	TGTGCCAGCAGCACTAGGACAGACACCGGGGAGCTGTTTTTT	CASSTRTDTGELFF
.	TRBV3-1	.	TRBJ1-2	TGTGCCAGCAGGCGGGCGTCAGGGGCCATCTATGGCTACACCTTC	CASRRASGAIYGYTF
.	TRBV15	once	TRBJ2-1	TGTGCCACCAGCAGATCCCGACCCGGGACACGTGCCTACAATGAGCAGTTCTTC	CATSRSRPGTRAYNEQFF
.	TRBV2	few	TRBJ1-3	TGTGCCAGCAGTGCGGTAGGGGACACCATATATTTT	CASSAVGDTIYF
TRBD1	TRBV23-1	.	TRBJ2-4	TGCGCCAGCAGTCATCGGGGAGTATACAGGGGGGAGAAAAACATTCAGTACTTC	CASSHRGVYRGEKNIQYF
.	TRBV5-6	few	TRBJ2-7	TGTGCCAGCAGCGGTAACTTATATTCCTCCTACGAGCAGTACTTC	CASSGNLYSSYEQYF
TRBD2	TRBV5-1	.	TRBJ2-5	TGCGCCAGCCTACCGACTAGCGGGAGAGAGGCCCAGGAGACCCAGTACTTC	CASLPTSGREAQETQYF
.	TRBV20-1	many	TRBJ2-7	TGCAGTGCTCAGGGACCCCGAGCCACCTACGAGCAGTACTTC	CSAQGPRATYEQYF
TRBD1	TRBV7-3	many	TRBJ1-1	TGTGCCAGCAGCCAGGGGGGTATGAACACTGAAGCTTTCTTT	CASSQGGMNTEAFF
TRBD1	TRBV20-1	few	TRBJ2-5	TGCAGTGCTAGAAACAGGGGCGATGAGACCCAGTACTTC	CSARNRGDETQYF
TRBD1	TRBV5-1	.	TRBJ2-3	TGCGCCAGCAGCCCCCTCGGACAGGGCGGCACAGATACGCAGTATTTT	CASSPLGQGGTDTQYF
.	TRBV7-2	.	TRBJ1-6	TGTGCCAGCAGCTTAGCGTGGAGGGATTCACCCCTCCACTTT	CASSLAWRDSPLHF
.	TRBV25-1	.	TRBJ1-5	TGTGCCAGCAGGGCCGCGGGCGGCAATCAGCCCCAGCATTTT	CASRAAGGNQPQHF
.	TRBV12-3/TRBV12-4	many	TRBJ2-7	TGTGCCAGCAGCCCATTTGCTAGGGCCCACGAGCAGTACTTC	CASSPFARAHEQYF
.	TRBV12-3/TRBV12-4	many	TRBJ1-2	TGTGCCAGCAGTTTCGCCGGGGCATCTAACTATGGCTACACCTTC	CASSFAGASNYGYTF
.	TRBV7-9	.	TRBJ2-1	TGTGCCAGCATCAGGGAGGTATACGATGAGCAGTTCTTC	CASIREVYDEQFF
.	TRBV10-3	.	TRBJ1-2	TGTGCCATCAGTGAGTATGGCGTCGGCTATGGCTACACCTTC	CAISEYGVGYGYTF
TRBD2	TRBV20-1	.	TRBJ2-5	TGCTGTGCTAGAGATGCCGTAGCGGGACTCCAAGAGACCCAGTACTTC	CCARDAVAGLQETQYF
.	TRBV7-8	few	TRBJ1-5	TGTGCCAGCAGCCCCCTCTCTGTCGGGGATCTGAGCCAGCCCCAGCATTTT	CASSPLSVGDLSQPQHF
TRBD1	TRBV9	few	TRBJ2-3	TGTGCCAGCAGCGTAGGACAGGGGGTAGATACGCAGTATTTT	CASSVGQGVDTQYF
TRBD2	TRBV12-3/TRBV12-4	.	TRBJ2-1	TGTGCCAGCAGACGGGAGGATGAGCAGTTCTTC	CASRREDEQFF
TRBD2	TRBV4-1	few	TRBJ2-1	TGCGCCAGCAGCCAAACGGGGGGGCCCTCCTACAATGAGCAGTTCTTC	CASSQTGGPSYNEQFF
.	TRBV20-1	.	TRBJ2-1	TGCAGTGCCCGACTAGTCGAAAACAATGAGCAGTTCTTC	CSARLVENNEQFF
.	TRBV7-8	.	TRBJ2-7	TGTGCCAGCAGCTTATCCGCTGGCGGGGTCTACGAGCAGTACTTC	CASSLSAGGVYEQYF
.	TRBV24-1	few	TRBJ2-3	TGTGCCACCAGCCAGGGGGGAAGCGGCACAGATACGCAGTATTTT	CATSQGGSGTDTQYF
TRBD2	TRBV12-3/TRBV12-4	few	TRBJ2-7	TGTGCCAGCAGTACAACTAGCGGGGGGGCCTACGAGCAGTACTTC	CASSTTSGGAYEQYF
TRBD2	TRBV7-9	many	TRBJ2-1	TGTGCCAGCAGCTCGCCGGGACTAGCGGTCAATGAGCAGTTCTTC	CASSSPGLAVNEQFF
.	TRBV20-1	.	TRBJ1-1	TGCAGTGCCAACCCGACAGGAAACACTGAAGCTTTCTTT	CSANPTGNTEAFF
TRBD2	TRBV30	.	TRBJ2-1	TGTGCCTTCCACCCCGGAACTAGCGGGGTCCCGATCTTC	CAFHPGTSGVPIF
.	TRBV7-2	many	TRBJ2-5	TGTGCCAGCAGCTTAGGGTCGGCGGAGACCCAGTACTTC	CASSLGSAETQYF
.	TRBV9	few	TRBJ2-1	TGTGTCAGCAGCGTAGGAGGCGGTAGCTCCTACAATGAGCAGTTCTTC	CVSSVGGGSSYNEQFF
.	TRBV7-2	many	TRBJ1-5	TGTGCCAGCAGTGAGGGGGTTAGTCAGCCCCAGCATTTT	CASSEGVSQPQHF
.	TRBV5-1	many	TRBJ2-1	TGCGCCAGCAGCTCAATCAGGGGCGCGCGAGACAATGAGCAGTTCTTC	CASSSIRGARDNEQFF
.	TRBV7-6	few	TRBJ2-1	TGTGCCAGCAGCTTAAACGTCGGGGTCGTTGATGAGCAGTTCTTC	CASSLNVGVVDEQFF
TRBD1	TRBV6-2/TRBV6-3	.	TRBJ2-6	TGTGCCAGCACGACAGGGTCTAACGTCCTGACTTTC	CASTTGSNVLTF
.	TRBV7-3	.	TRBJ1-1	TGTGCCAGCAGCTTGAACCCCATTCGCAGCAGAACGAACACTGAAGCTTTCTTT	CASSLNPIRSRTNTEAFF
.	TRBV20-1	few	TRBJ2-3	TGCAGTGCTAGAGATAGGCAGAAACTCACAGATACGCAGTATTTT	CSARDRQKLTDTQYF
.	TRBV5-1	.	TRBJ2-5	TGCGCCAGCAGCTTGGCTGGGGCAGGGAGGACCCAGTACTTC	CASSLAGAGRTQYF
.	TRBV7-2	.	TRBJ1-1	TGTGCCAGCAGCTTCGCTGAAACGAACACTGAAGCTTTCTTT	CASSFAETNTEAFF
.	TRBV10-3	few	TRBJ2-5	TGTGCCATCAGTGAGGGCCAGCTCCAAGAGACCCAGTACTTC	CAISEGQLQETQYF
.	TRBV9	.	TRBJ2-3	TGTGCCAGCAGCGTAGCGGGGGGCCTGACAGATACGCAGTATTTT	CASSVAGGLTDTQYF
TRBD2	TRBV29-1	few	TRBJ2-4	TGCAGCGTTGTACTAGCGGGAGGGCCACATCCCCAAAGTCAGTACTTC	CSVVLAGGPHPQSQYF
TRBD2	TRBV6-1	few	TRBJ2-1	TGTGCCAGCAGATCAACTAGCGGGGGATACAATGAGCAGTTCTTC	CASRSTSGGYNEQFF
TRBD2	TRBV12-3/TRBV12-4	few	TRBJ2-1	TGTGCCAGCAGTCAGAAGGTAGCGGGGGGAGGTGAGCAGTTCTTC	CASSQKVAGGGEQFF
.	TRBV5-1	.	TRBJ2-5	TGCGCCAGCAGCTTGGGTTCATTTCAAGAGACCCAGTACTTC	CASSLGSFQETQYF
.	TRBV4-3	few	TRBJ2-1	TGCGCCAGCAGTGAATTTAATGGTGAGCAGTTCTTC	CASSEFNGEQFF
TRBD2	TRBV18	few	TRBJ2-7	TGTGCCAGCTCACCGAGTAGCGGGAGAAACGAGCAGTACTTC	CASSPSSGRNEQYF
TRBD1	TRBV7-9	.	TRBJ2-1	TGTGCCAGCAGGCCCGGGACAGGGGGTACCTACAATGAGCAGTTCTTC	CASRPGTGGTYNEQFF
TRBD1	TRBV5-1	few	TRBJ2-7	TGCGCCAGCAGGGCCGGGACAGCGAGATACGAGCAGTACTTC	CASRAGTARYEQYF
.	TRBV6-5	.	TRBJ1-2	TGTGCCAGCAGTTCCTACAGGGAATTGGATGGCTACACCTTC	CASSSYRELDGYTF
TRBD1	TRBV7-2	few	TRBJ2-3	TGTGCCAGCAGCTTAGCCGGGACAGGGGATACCACAGATACGCAGTATTTT	CASSLAGTGDTTDTQYF